This section outlines one T cell receptor (beta chain) sequence together with its context. Its specificity is not known. The data were produced by immunoSEQ multiplex PCR, yet TCRdb's version contains in-frame clones alone and is incomplete. The sample yields about 270,000 clones, almost 95% seen once. Per germline, CDR1 SEHNR and CDR2 FQNEAQ (reference sequence). CDR3 length: 15 amino acids. The V gene lost 5 bases and the J gene lost 5 bases, with 17 bases spanning the gap. The sample belongs to a study of T cell responses to AZD1222 COVID-19 vaccine. Findings of the study overall: White British ancestry dominated among donors, who included more females, and clonal diversity was possibly underestimated. The study found vaccine-associated CD4 TCRs spanning spike, dominant at 160-218 and 743-854. Unmutated variant regions reportedly attract nearly half of all spike-specific TCRs.

This chain links TRBV7-9 with TRBJ2-3; no clear D gene. Source: peripheral blood, taken 28 days after the second AZD1222 dose. The TCR was taken from an adult who received the AZD1222 COVID-19 vaccine. The DNA of the CDR3 is TGTGCCAGCAGCCCCATCGTGGCTCCAGGAGATACGCAGTATTTT. Translated, it gives CASSPIVAPGDTQYF.